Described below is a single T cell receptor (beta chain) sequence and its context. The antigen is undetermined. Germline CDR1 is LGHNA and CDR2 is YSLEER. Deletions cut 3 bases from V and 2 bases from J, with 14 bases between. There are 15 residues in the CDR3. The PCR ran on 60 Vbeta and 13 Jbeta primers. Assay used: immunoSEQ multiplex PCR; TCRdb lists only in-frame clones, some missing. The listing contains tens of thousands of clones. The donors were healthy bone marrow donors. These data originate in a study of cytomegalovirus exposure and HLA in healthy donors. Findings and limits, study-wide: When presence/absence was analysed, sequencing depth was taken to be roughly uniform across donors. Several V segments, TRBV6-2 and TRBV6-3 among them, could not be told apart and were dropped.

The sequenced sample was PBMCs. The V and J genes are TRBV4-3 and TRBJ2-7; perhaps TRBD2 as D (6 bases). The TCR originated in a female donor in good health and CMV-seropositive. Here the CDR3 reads CASSQLWGETYEQYF. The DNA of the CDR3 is TGCGCCAGCAGCCAGTTGTGGGGGGAGACCTACGAGCAGTACTTC.